The next 6 T cell receptor beta chains were all read from a single sample in a study of shared clonotypes between healthy human individuals. Sequencing was performed with immunoSEQ multiplex PCR; in TCRdb, only in-frame clones are kept and a portion is missing. This sample carries roughly 1 million clones, about 75% of them seen once, and the ten largest clones take approximately 1.5%. The source material was memory CD4+ T cells sorted from blood. Subset of the sample: CD45RA-negative fraction. These receptors were obtained from a man aged 18 to 29 in good health.

This clone was recorded once. This chain links TRBV11-2 with TRBJ2-5, with TRBD2 identical over 7 bases. Trimming cost V 1 base and J 5 bases; bases outside gene matches: 7. Germline values: CDR1 SGHAT, CDR2 FQNNGV. CDR3 length: 15 residues. This chain's CDR3 is CASSLGEGYRETQYF. The CDR3 nucleotides read TGTGCCAGCAGCTTAGGGGAGGGGTATCGGGAGACCCAGTACTTC.

V and J are TRBV27 and TRBJ1-2; 8 nucleotides agree with TRBD1. CDR1 MNHEY and CDR2 SMNVEV come from the germline V gene (reference sequence). This CDR3 has 15 amino acids. The J segment lost 6 bases and the V segment lost 5 bases, leaving 11 bases of the junction unmatched. In DNA, the CDR3 is TGTGCCAGCAGTCCCTTCTTGACAGGGGCCGATGGCTACACCTTC. It yields the protein CASSPFLTGADGYTF.

The gene calls are TRBV7-2 and TRBJ2-1; D unclear. This CDR3 has 14 amino acids. CDR1 is SGHTA and CDR2 is FQGNSA in the germline V gene. V shed 4 bases and J shed 3 bases, with 10 bases lying between them. CDR3 nucleotides: TGTGCCAGCAGCTCCCAGGATAACTACAATGAGCAGTTCTTC. This translates into CASSSQDNYNEQFF. Drawing the rest from reference TRBV7-2 and TRBJ2-1, the complete variable domain is GAGVSQSPSNKVTEKGKDVELRCDPISGHTALYWYRQSLGQGLEFLIYFQGNSAPDKSGLPSDRFSAERTGGSVSTLTIQRTQQEDSAVYLCASSSQDNYNEQFFGPGTRLTVL.

The chain links TRBV7-2 to TRBJ2-5; 7 nucleotides agree with TRBD2. This CDR3 has 15 residues. With V trimmed by 5 bases and J by 2 bases, 8 bases remained unmatched. The germline CDR1 and CDR2 sequences are SGHTA and FQGNSA. The DNA for the CDR3 is TGTGCCAGCAGCCAAGGCGGAGCGGGACAAGAGACCCAGTACTTC. Translating gives CASSQGGAGQETQYF.

This clone is a singleton in its sample. CDR3 sequence reads: CASSFEGVIRQPQHF. The CDR3 coding sequence is TGTGCCAGCAGTTTCGAAGGGGTAATCAGACAGCCCCAGCATTTT. The chain carries TRBV28 and TRBJ1-5; possibly TRBD1 for D (5 bases). CDR3 length: 15 residues. Per germline, CDR1 MDHEN and CDR2 SYDVKM. With 3 bases removed from V and 7 bases from J, the gap between germline ends came to 16 bases.

J is TRBJ2-5 and V is TRBV2; D is unclear. Germline lookup yields CDR1 SNHLY and CDR2 FYNNEI. V dropped 4 bases and J dropped 7 bases, with 13 bases sitting between them. The CDR3 is made up of 13 amino acids. In DNA form, the CDR3 reads TGTGCCAGCAGTGGTAGGGCGAACAGGACCCAGTACTTC. Translation: CASSGRANRTQYF.